The sequence of this TCR beta chain was determined in a study of CXCR3-negative and CXCR3-positive naive CD8 T cells. Study conclusions and caveats: Researchers reported similar TRBV-TRBJ usage in naive CXCR3-negative and CXCR3-positive cells, though memory differed.

Carrying UMI labels, the TRB cDNA libraries were prepared through 5' RACE. TCRdb re-called the 5' RACE reads and catalogs CDR3 proteins one per entry, DNA excluded. Recorded for this sample: under 50,000 distinct CDR3 sequences. The V gene's germline CDR1 is MRHNA and CDR2 SNTAGT. This CDR3 region has 13 residues. Comments on this clonotype: Its target is not known.

The sequencing input was naive CXCR3- CD8+ T cells from blood. Sample subset: CD45RO-CCR7+CD27+CD95- naive CD8+ T cells lacking CXCR3 (TNR3-). The chain recombines TRBV6-4 with TRBJ2-1; checking the TCRdb D call of TRBD2 is not possible without DNA. The origin of this receptor is a human donor in good health. Some clones in this sample may be carry-over from other donors' samples. CDR3: CASSLVGLDEQFF.